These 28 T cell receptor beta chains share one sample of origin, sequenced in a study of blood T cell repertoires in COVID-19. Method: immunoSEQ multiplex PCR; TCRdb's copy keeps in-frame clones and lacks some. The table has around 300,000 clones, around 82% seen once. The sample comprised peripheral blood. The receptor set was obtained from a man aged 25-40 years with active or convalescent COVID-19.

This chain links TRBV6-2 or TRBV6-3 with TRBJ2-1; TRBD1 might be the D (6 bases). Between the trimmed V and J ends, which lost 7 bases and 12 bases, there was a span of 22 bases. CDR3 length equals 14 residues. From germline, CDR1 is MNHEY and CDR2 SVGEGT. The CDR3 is CASNPQGTRTGQFF. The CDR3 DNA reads TGTGCCAGCAACCCCCAAGGGACACGGACTGGGCAGTTCTTC.

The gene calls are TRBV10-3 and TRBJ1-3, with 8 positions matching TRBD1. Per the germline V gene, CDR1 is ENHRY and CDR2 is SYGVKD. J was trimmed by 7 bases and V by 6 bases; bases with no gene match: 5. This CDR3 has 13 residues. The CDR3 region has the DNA TGTGCCATCAGGCTGGACAGGGTCAACACCATATATTTT. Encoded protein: CAIRLDRVNTIYF.

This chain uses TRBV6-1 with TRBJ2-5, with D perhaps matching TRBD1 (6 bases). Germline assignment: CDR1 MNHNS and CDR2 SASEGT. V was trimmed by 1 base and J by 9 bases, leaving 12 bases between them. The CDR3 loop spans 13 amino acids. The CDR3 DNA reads TGTGCCAGCAGTGAAGTCGGCCCAGGGGCCCAGTACTTC. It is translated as CASSEVGPGAQYF.

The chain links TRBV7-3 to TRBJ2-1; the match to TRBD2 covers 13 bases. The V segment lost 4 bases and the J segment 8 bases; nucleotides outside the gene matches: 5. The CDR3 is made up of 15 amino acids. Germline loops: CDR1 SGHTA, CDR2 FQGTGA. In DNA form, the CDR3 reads TGTGCCAGCAGCTCTGGACTAGCGGGAGCGTATGAGCAGTTCTTC. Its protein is CASSSGLAGAYEQFF.

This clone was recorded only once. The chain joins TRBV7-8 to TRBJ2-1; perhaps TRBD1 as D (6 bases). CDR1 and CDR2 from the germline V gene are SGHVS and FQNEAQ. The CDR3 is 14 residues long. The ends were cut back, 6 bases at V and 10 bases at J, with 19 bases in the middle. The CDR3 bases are TGTGCCAGCAGTCGCGGGCAGGGGCCTCGGGAGCAGTTCTTC. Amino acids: CASSRGQGPREQFF.

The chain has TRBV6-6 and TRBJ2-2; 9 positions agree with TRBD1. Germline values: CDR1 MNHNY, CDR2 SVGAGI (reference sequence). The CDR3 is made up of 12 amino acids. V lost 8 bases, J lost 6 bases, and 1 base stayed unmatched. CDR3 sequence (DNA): TGTGCCAGCGACAGGGGGGCCGGGGAGCTGTTTTTT. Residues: CASDRGAGELFF.

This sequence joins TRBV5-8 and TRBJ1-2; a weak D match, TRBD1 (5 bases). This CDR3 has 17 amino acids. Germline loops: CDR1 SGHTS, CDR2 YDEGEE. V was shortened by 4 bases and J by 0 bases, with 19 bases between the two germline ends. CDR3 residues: CASSQAGPKITNYGYTF. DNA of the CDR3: TGTGCCAGCAGCCAAGCGGGACCGAAGATAACTAACTATGGCTACACCTTC.

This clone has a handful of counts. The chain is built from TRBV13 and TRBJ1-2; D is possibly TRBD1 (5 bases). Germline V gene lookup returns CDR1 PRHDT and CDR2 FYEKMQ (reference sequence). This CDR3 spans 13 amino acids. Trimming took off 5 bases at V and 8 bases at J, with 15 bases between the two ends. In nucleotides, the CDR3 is TGTGCCAGCAGCCCAAACAGGCTAGGGGGCTACACCTTC. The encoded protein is CASSPNRLGGYTF.

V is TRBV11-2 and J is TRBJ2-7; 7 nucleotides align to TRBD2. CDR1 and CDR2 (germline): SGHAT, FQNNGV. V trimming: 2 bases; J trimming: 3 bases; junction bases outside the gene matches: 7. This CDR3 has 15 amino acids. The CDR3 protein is CASSLRDGGSYEQYF. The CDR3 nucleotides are TGTGCCAGCAGCTTAAGGGACGGGGGGAGCTACGAGCAGTACTTC.

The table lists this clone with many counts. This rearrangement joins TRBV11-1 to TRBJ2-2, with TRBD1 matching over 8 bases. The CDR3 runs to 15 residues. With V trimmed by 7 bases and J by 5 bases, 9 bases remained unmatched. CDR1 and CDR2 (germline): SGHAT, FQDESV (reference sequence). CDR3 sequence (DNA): TGTGCCAGCAAATCCGTCAGGGGGCAAACCGGGGAGCTGTTTTTT. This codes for CASKSVRGQTGELFF.

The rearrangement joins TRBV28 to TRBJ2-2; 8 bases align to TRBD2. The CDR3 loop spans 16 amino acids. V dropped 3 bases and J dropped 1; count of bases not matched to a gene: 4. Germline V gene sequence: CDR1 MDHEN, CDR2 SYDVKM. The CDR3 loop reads CASSLGAGGNTGELFF. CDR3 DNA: TGTGCCAGCAGTTTGGGCGCGGGAGGGAACACCGGGGAGCTGTTTTTT.

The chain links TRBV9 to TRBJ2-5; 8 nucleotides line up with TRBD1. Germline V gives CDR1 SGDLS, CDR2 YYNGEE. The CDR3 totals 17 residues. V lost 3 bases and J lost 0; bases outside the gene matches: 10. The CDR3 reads CASSESTGGGDQETQYF. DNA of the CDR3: TGTGCCAGCAGCGAGTCCACAGGGGGTGGGGACCAAGAGACCCAGTACTTC.

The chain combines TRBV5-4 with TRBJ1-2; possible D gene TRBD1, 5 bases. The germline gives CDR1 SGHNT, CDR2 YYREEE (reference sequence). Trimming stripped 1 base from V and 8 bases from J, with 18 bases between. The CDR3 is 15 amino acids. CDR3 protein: CASSLSTGNLKGYTF. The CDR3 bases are TGTGCCAGCAGCTTGTCCACAGGAAATCTCAAAGGCTACACCTTC.

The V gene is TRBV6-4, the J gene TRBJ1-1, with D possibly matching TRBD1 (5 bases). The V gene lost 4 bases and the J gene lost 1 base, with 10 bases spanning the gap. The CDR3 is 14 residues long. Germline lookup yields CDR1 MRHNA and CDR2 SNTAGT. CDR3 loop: CASSASRGNTEAFF. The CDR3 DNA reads TGTGCCAGCAGTGCATCTAGGGGGAACACTGAAGCTTTCTTT.

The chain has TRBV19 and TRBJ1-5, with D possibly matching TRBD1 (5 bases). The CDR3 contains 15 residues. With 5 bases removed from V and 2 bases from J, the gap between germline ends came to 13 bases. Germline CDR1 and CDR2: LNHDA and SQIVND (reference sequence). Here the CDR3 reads CASSRQRAGNQPQHF. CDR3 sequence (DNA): TGTGCCAGTAGTCGACAGCGCGCAGGCAATCAGCCCCAGCATTTT.

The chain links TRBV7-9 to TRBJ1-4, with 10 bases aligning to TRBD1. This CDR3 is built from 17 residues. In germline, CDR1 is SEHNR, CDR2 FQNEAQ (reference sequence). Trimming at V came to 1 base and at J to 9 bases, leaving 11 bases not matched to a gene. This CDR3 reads CASSLVVSGTGDKKLFF. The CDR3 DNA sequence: TGTGCCAGCAGCTTAGTCGTGTCTGGGACAGGGGATAAAAAACTGTTTTTT.

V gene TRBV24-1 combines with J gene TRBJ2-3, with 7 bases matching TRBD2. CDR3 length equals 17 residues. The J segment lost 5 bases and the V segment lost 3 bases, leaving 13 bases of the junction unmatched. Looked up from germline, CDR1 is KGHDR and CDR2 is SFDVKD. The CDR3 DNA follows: TGTGCCACCAGTGATCCCGACCCTGGGACGGGAGGAGATACGCAGTATTTT. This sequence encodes CATSDPDPGTGGDTQYF.

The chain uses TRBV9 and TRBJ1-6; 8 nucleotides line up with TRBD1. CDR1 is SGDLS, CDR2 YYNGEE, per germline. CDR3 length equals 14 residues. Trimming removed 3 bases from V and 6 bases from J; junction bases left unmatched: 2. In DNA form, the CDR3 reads TGTGCCAGCAGCGGGGACAGGAGTAATTCACCCCTCCACTTT. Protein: CASSGDRSNSPLHF.

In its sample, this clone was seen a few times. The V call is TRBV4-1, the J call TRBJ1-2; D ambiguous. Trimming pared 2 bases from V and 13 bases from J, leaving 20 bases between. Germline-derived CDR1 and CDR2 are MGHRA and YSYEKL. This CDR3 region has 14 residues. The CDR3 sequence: CASSQPLSVRGITF. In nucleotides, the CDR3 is TGCGCCAGCAGCCAACCTCTTAGCGTACGAGGGATCACCTTC.

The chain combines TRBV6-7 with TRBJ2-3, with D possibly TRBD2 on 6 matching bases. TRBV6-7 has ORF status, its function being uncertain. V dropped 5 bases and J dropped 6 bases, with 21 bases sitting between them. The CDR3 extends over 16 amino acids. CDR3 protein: CASSTLGTGVRDTQYF. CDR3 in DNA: TGTGCCAGCAGTACCCTTGGGACGGGAGTTAGGGATACGCAGTATTTT.

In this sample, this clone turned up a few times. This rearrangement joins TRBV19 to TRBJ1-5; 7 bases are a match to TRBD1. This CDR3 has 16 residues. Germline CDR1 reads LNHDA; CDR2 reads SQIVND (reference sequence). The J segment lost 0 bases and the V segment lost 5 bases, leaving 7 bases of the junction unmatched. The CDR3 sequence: CASSGAGGFSNQPQHF. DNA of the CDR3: TGTGCCAGTAGTGGCGCAGGGGGTTTTAGCAATCAGCCCCAGCATTTT.

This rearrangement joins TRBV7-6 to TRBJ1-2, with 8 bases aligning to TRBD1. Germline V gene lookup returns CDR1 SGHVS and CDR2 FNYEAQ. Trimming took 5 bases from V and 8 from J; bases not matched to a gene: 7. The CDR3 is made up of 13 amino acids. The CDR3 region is CASSPLTGDGYTF. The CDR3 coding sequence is TGTGCCAGCAGCCCTCTGACAGGGGACGGCTACACCTTC.

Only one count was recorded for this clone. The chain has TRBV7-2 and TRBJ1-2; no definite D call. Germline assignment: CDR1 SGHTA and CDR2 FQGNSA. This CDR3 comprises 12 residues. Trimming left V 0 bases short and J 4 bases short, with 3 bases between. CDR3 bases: TGTGCCAGCAGCTTAGCCTTCTATGGCTACACCTTC. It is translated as CASSLAFYGYTF.

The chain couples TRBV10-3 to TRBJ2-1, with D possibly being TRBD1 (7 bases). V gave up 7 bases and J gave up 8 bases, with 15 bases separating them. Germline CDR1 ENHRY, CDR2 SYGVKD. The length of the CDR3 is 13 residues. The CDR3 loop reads CAIKEGAGDEQFF. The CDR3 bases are TGTGCCATCAAGGAGGGGGCGGGCGATGAGCAGTTCTTC.

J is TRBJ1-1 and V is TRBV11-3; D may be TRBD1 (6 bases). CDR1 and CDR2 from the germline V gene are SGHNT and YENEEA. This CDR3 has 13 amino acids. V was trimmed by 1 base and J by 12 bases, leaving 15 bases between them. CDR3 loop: CASSLGKGWDTFF. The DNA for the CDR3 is TGTGCCAGCAGCTTAGGGAAGGGGTGGGACACTTTCTTT. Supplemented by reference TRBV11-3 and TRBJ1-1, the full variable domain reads EAGVVQSPRYKIIEKKQPVAFWCNPISGHNTLYWYLQNLGQGPELLIRYENEEAVDDSQLPKDRFSAERLKGVDSTLKIQPAELGDSAVYLCASSLGKGWDTFFGQGTRLTVV.

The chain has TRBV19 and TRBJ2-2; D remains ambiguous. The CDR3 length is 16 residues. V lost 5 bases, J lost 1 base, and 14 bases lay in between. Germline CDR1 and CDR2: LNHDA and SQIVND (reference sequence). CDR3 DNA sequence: TGTGCCAGTAGTGCCCTAATGACACAGAACACCGGGGAGCTGTTTTTT. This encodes CASSALMTQNTGELFF.

CDR3 DNA: TGTGCCACCAGCATAAGACAGGGGGCTGAAACGCAGTATTTT. Amino acid sequence: CATSIRQGAETQYF. This chain connects TRBV15 to TRBJ2-3; 10 positions match TRBD1. This CDR3 region has 14 residues. Trimming took 4 bases from V and 9 from J; bases not matched to a gene: 7. Germline V lookup: CDR1 LNHNV, CDR2 YYDKDF (reference sequence). The variable domain in full, with the rest retrieved from reference TRBV15 and TRBJ2-3, is DAMVIQNPRYQVTQFGKPVTLSCSQTLNHNVMYWYQQKSSQAPKLLFHYYDKDFNNEADTPDNFQSRRPNTSFCFLDIRSPGLGDTAMYLCATSIRQGAETQYFGPGTRLTVL.

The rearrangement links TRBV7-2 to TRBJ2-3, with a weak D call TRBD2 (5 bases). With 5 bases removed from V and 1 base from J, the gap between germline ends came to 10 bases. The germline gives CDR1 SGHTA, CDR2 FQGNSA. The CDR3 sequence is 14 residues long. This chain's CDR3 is CASSPFSGTDTQYF. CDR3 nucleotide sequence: TGTGCCAGCAGCCCTTTTAGCGGCACAGATACGCAGTATTTT.